A selection of T cell receptor beta chains follows, all from one sample in a study of OX40 agonist ivuxolimab in advanced cancers. TCRdb's table, derived via immunoSEQ multiplex PCR, lists solely in-frame clones and lacks some. The sample shows about 37,000 clones, approximately 83% of them seen only once. This specimen was CD4+ or CD8+ T cells sorted from blood, taken in a trial of the OX40 agonist ivuxolimab. These receptors were taken from an adult with an advanced solid tumor such as melanoma, head and neck, liver or kidney cancer. CDR3s include the opening cysteine and the closing phenylalanine or tryptophan. D genes are given only for firm matches.

DNA | CDR3 | J | length | V | D
TGTGCCAGCAGGGACCGCACAGATACGCAGTATTTT | CASRDRTDTQYF | TRBJ2-3 | 12 | TRBV7-9 | .
TGTGCCAGCAGCAAACAGGGGGCGTGGGGACATTACACCTTC | CASSKQGAWGHYTF | TRBJ1-2 | 14 | TRBV21-1 | .
TGTGCCAGCAGCTTGTACAGGGGGGAGTACTTC | CASSLYRGEYF | TRBJ2-7 | 11 | TRBV5-8 | TRBD1
TGTGCCAGCAGCGTAGACGGGACAGGGGGCAACAATGAGCAGTTCTTC | CASSVDGTGGNNEQFF | TRBJ2-1 | 16 | TRBV9 | TRBD1
TGCGCCAGCCTTCACAGGGAGCGGTTTAACACCGGGGAGCTGTTTTTT | CASLHRERFNTGELFF | TRBJ2-2 | 16 | TRBV10-1 | .
TGCGCCAGCAGCCAGTGGACAGGGGGGAACTACGAGCAGTACTTC | CASSQWTGGNYEQYF | TRBJ2-7 | 15 | TRBV4-3 | TRBD1
TGCGCCAGCAGCCTAGGACATAGCGGGGGGCAATACACCGGGGAGCTGTTTTTT | CASSLGHSGGQYTGELFF | TRBJ2-2 | 18 | TRBV4-1 | TRBD2
TGTGCCAGCAGCCCCGGGGAGGGGATTGAAGCTTTCTTT | CASSPGEGIEAFF | TRBJ1-1 | 13 | TRBV7-2 | .
TGTGCCAGCAGTCCCGGGACAGGGGGCCTGTACGAGCAGTACTTC | CASSPGTGGLYEQYF | TRBJ2-7 | 15 | TRBV7-9 | TRBD1
TGTGCCAGCAGCTCATTGGACAGGGTGAATGAAAAACTGTTTTTT | CASSSLDRVNEKLFF | TRBJ1-4 | 15 | TRBV28 | TRBD1